The clone carrying this T cell receptor beta chain was detected only a few times. These data originate in a study of identical twins. TCRdb passed the 5' RACE reads through MiXCR, listing each CDR3 protein once. Among over 200,000 distinct CDR3 sequences listed, under 8.5% were seen once. This CDR3 spans 19 amino acids. The germline V gene encodes CDR1 SGHRS and CDR2 YFSETQ. The V and J ends lost 1 base and 2 bases respectively, with 21 bases between them. The same specimen was also included in a second study, on T cells expressing NK-cell markers.

The specimen was CD8+ T cells sorted from blood. The V call is TRBV5-1, the J call TRBJ2-2, with D unclear. This sequence originates from a young woman in good health. CDR3: CASSLPPKASILNTGELFF. For the CDR3, the DNA is TGCGCCAGCAGCTTGCCTCCCAAAGCTTCCATTCTAAACACCGGGGAGCTGTTTTTT. Full variable domain (remainder filled in from reference TRBV5-1 and TRBJ2-2): KAGVTQTPRYLIKTRGQQVTLSCSPISGHRSVSWYQQTPGQGLQFLFEYFSETQRNKGNFPGRFSGRQFSNSRSEMNVSTLELGDSALYLCASSLPPKASILNTGELFFGEGSRLTVL.